The rows below give T cell receptor beta chains drawn from one sample of a study of CD4 T cells in relation to SARS-CoV-2 and coronaviruses. No cognate antigen is known for these TCRs. Libraries were prepared by immunoSEQ multiplex PCR; TCRdb keeps only in-frame clonotypes and omits some of them. The sample lists about 41,000 clones; over 70% were seen once. Material: naive CD4+ T cells from PBMCs, cultured in vitro. These receptors were collected from an adult with COVID-19. Each CDR3 is given with its conserved first and last residue. D genes are given only for firm matches. Not every row has a clone size; where given, it reads once, few, many or a size class.

NA	TRBV10-3	NA	TRBJ2-3	TGTGCCATCAACGCGGAGTCAGATACGCAGTATTTT	CAINAESDTQYF
NA	TRBV5-4	NA	TRBJ1-1	TGTGCCAGCAGCTCCCGATCTGACAAGGGGACTGAAGCTTTCTTT	CASSSRSDKGTEAFF
NA	TRBV28	NA	TRBJ2-1	TGTGCCAGCAGTTTATGGCCCAACCAGGGACATTCATATGAGCAGTTCTTC	CASSLWPNQGHSYEQFF
NA	TRBV7-9	NA	TRBJ2-3	TGTGCCAGCAGACAGACTGGAGATACGCAGTATTTT	CASRQTGDTQYF
NA	TRBV7-3	NA	TRBJ2-7	TGTGCCAGCAGCTTAACGGCAGGGGCCGGGCAGTACTTC	CASSLTAGAGQYF
NA	TRBV19	NA	TRBJ2-1	TGTGCCAGTAGTCCCGCGGGCCCTACTTCCTACAATGAGCAGTTCTTC	CASSPAGPTSYNEQFF
NA	TRBV11-2	NA	TRBJ2-5	TGTGCCAGCAGCTTATTTTCACTAGAGACCCAGTACTTC	CASSLFSLETQYF
TRBD1	TRBV5-1	NA	TRBJ1-5	TGCGCCAGCAGAACTGCCGGGACAGGCCAAAAGGGCAATCAGCCCCAGCATTTT	CASRTAGTGQKGNQPQHF
TRBD1	TRBV4-1	NA	TRBJ2-7	TGCGCCAGCAGCCACCAGGACAGGGTCACCTACGAGCAGTACTTC	CASSHQDRVTYEQYF
NA	TRBV21-1	NA	TRBJ2-7	TGTGCCAGCAGCAAAGGTGATAGCGGATACGAGCAGTACTTC	CASSKGDSGYEQYF
NA	TRBV12-3/TRBV12-4	NA	TRBJ1-1	TGTGCCAGCAGCTTCACTCGGGGCACTGAAGCTTTCTTT	CASSFTRGTEAFF
TRBD1	TRBV6-5	NA	TRBJ1-2	TGTGCCAGCAGCCGTGGACAGGGCCATGGCTACACCTTC	CASSRGQGHGYTF
NA	TRBV30	once	TRBJ2-1	TGTGCCTGGAGTTCCCGCTTCGGACTCCAGAACAATGAGCAGTTCTTC	CAWSSRFGLQNNEQFF
NA	TRBV6-4	few	TRBJ1-5	TGTGCCAGCAGTGACCAGTATAGCAATCAGCCCCAGCATTTT	CASSDQYSNQPQHF
NA	TRBV19	NA	TRBJ2-6	TGTGCCAGTAGTGATGGACGGAACTCTGGGGCCAACGTCCTGACTTTC	CASSDGRNSGANVLTF
NA	TRBV29-1	NA	TRBJ2-5	TGCAGCGTTGAGTCAAGTGAAGGGGAGACCCAGTACTTC	CSVESSEGETQYF
NA	TRBV6-5	NA	TRBJ2-7	TGTGCCAGCAGTCGGGACCCCACCGTCTCCTACGAGCAGTACTTC	CASSRDPTVSYEQYF
NA	TRBV10-3	NA	TRBJ2-7	TGTGCCACGGTCGACCTTTCCTACGAGCAGTACTTC	CATVDLSYEQYF
NA	TRBV11-2	NA	TRBJ1-4	TGTGCCACCGAGGACCCAGGGGAGGGTGAAAAACTGTTTTTT	CATEDPGEGEKLFF
TRBD1	TRBV10-1	NA	TRBJ2-7	TGCGCCAGCAGTACAGACAGGGGGCGGGTCGGCCGGGGAGAGCAGTACTTC	CASSTDRGRVGRGEQYF
NA	TRBV29-1	NA	TRBJ2-7	TGCAGCGTTGGTGGTCTTGGGGCTAACTACGAGCAGTACTTC	CSVGGLGANYEQYF
NA	TRBV7-3	once	TRBJ2-6	TGTGCCAGCAGCTTATGGACAGTCTCTGGGGCCAACGTCCTGACTTTC	CASSLWTVSGANVLTF
NA	TRBV6-5	NA	TRBJ2-5	TGTGCCAGCACCCCGGACTTCACCCAAGAGACCCAGTACTTC	CASTPDFTQETQYF
NA	TRBV28	NA	TRBJ1-2	TGTGCCAGCAGTTTAAGCTGGGGCGAGGCTAACTATGGCTACACCTTC	CASSLSWGEANYGYTF
TRBD2	TRBV9	NA	TRBJ2-2	TGTGCCAGCAGCGTAGGGGGGGGAAACACCGGGGAGCTGTTTTTT	CASSVGGGNTGELFF
TRBD2	TRBV7-6	NA	TRBJ2-1	TGTGCCAGCAGCTTAGTAGATAGCGGGAGGACGGCCTACAATGAGCAGTTCTTC	CASSLVDSGRTAYNEQFF
NA	TRBV5-1	NA	TRBJ1-2	TGCGCCAGCAGCTTTCCGTCCCAACCCTATGGCTACACCTTC	CASSFPSQPYGYTF
NA	TRBV5-1	once	TRBJ1-2	TGCGCCAGCAGCTTGGGTAGGGACTATGGCTACACCTTC	CASSLGRDYGYTF
NA	TRBV3-1/TRBV3-2	NA	TRBJ2-3	TGTGCCAGCAGCCAAGGTGTGGCTAGCCCAGATACGCAGTATTTT	CASSQGVASPDTQYF